This entry describes one TCR beta chain. RNA in amounts of about 0.5 to 1 ug was reverse transcribed with random hexamers. TCRdb fed the immunoSEQ multiplex PCR reads into MiXCR, producing one record per CDR3 protein. The sample holds approximately 110,000 distinct CDR3 sequences, approximately 95% seen once. This sample was included in a study of CD8 T cells in Susac syndrome. The CDR3 covers 13 residues. Germline V gene data show CDR1 as SQVTM and CDR2 as ANQGSEA. V shed 5 bases, J shed 5 bases, and the junction held 5 bases outside the gene matches. CD8+ and CD4+ T cells from blood underwent TCR beta sequencing, which was carried out in a high-throughput format. Relapsing-remitting disease, either stable or active, was present in the multiple sclerosis controls, who were treatment-naive patients.

J is TRBJ2-1 and V is TRBV29-1, with 8 nucleotides matching TRBD2. The sample consisted of CD8+ T cells from PBMCs. This receptor was obtained from a human donor with multiple sclerosis. The CDR3 nucleotides are TGCAGCGTTCTCGGGGGGGTACACAATGAGCAGTTCTTC. Protein: CSVLGGVHNEQFF.